The 28 T cell receptor beta chains below were found in one sample sequenced in a study of cytomegalovirus exposure and HLA in healthy donors. Primers included in the PCR were 60 Vbeta and 13 Jbeta primers. The table came from immunoSEQ multiplex PCR; TCRdb's copy has only in-frame clones and leaves some out. The repertoire holds more than 85,000 clones, about 76% seen once, with roughly a tenth in the top ten. Sequenced input: PBMCs. Receptor source: a young man in good health and CMV-seropositive.

The chain couples TRBV7-3 to TRBJ2-1; 11 nucleotides match TRBD2. CDR3 size: 17 residues. Per the germline V gene, CDR1 is SGHTA and CDR2 is FQGTGA. Germline trimming cut 5 bases from V and 2 bases from J; bases unmatched to any gene: 8. CDR3 sequence reads: CASSPPPSGGPYNEQFF. The CDR3 bases are TGTGCCAGCAGCCCCCCTCCTAGCGGGGGGCCCTACAATGAGCAGTTCTTC. Combining the CDR3 with reference TRBV7-3 and TRBJ2-1 gives the whole variable domain GAGVSQTPSNKVTEKGKYVELRCDPISGHTALYWYRQSLGQGPEFLIYFQGTGAADDSGLPNDRFFAVRPEGSVSTLKIQRTERGDSAVYLCASSPPPSGGPYNEQFFGPGTRLTVL.

The chain employs TRBV5-1 and TRBJ1-3; D might be TRBD1 (5 bases). The CDR3 totals 13 residues. The V and J ends lost 3 bases and 7 bases respectively, with 11 bases between them. Germline CDR1 and CDR2: SGHRS and YFSETQ. The DNA for the CDR3 is TGCGCCAGCAGCTGGAGCTCAGGGAACACCATATATTTT. Amino acid sequence: CASSWSSGNTIYF.

The chain links TRBV19 to TRBJ1-2, with TRBD1 as a possible D gene (6 bases). The V gene's germline CDR1 is LNHDA and CDR2 SQIVND (reference sequence). Deletions cut 3 bases from V and 4 bases from J, with 15 bases between. The CDR3 loop spans 15 amino acids. For the CDR3, the DNA is TGTGCCAGTAGTATCCCCCAGGCAGGGGCCTATGGCTACACCTTC. Translating it yields CASSIPQAGAYGYTF.

The chain has TRBV7-8 and TRBJ2-7; D possibly corresponds to TRBD1 (6 bases). Germline loops: CDR1 SGHVS, CDR2 FQNEAQ. V shed 0 bases and J shed 0 bases, with 12 bases lying between them. The CDR3 is made up of 16 amino acids. The CDR3 sequence: CASSLARQVSSYEQYF. The CDR3 region has the DNA TGTGCCAGCAGCTTAGCGAGACAGGTTAGCTCCTACGAGCAGTACTTC.

The chain has TRBV6-5 and TRBJ2-5; perhaps TRBD2 as D (6 bases). Trimming left V 5 bases short and J 5 bases short, with 15 bases between. Germline-derived CDR1 and CDR2 are MNHEY and SVGAGI. This CDR3 is 14 amino acids long. In nucleotides, the CDR3 is TGTGCCAGCAGTGTCGCCGGGACTGGGGAGACCCAGTACTTC. Translating it yields CASSVAGTGETQYF.

The chain employs TRBV27 and TRBJ1-2, with a weak D call TRBD1 (5 bases). There are 14 residues in the CDR3. Germline V gene data show CDR1 as MNHEY and CDR2 as SMNVEV (reference sequence). V lost 2 bases and J lost 2, with 9 bases in between. The CDR3, as DNA: TGTGCCAGCAGTTTAGACAGAGTCAACTATGGCTACACCTTC. This sequence encodes CASSLDRVNYGYTF.

V usage is TRBV6-5 and J usage is TRBJ2-2; 7 bases map to TRBD1. The germline gives CDR1 MNHEY, CDR2 SVGAGI. V lost 6 bases, J lost 7 bases, and 11 bases stayed unmatched. This CDR3 has 15 amino acids. The CDR3 is CASRPLTGSGGELFF. CDR3 DNA: TGTGCCAGCAGACCGCTGACAGGGTCAGGCGGGGAGCTGTTTTTT.

This clone was observed once. The CDR3 reads CASSLVAGYEKLFF. The CDR3 DNA sequence: TGCGCCAGCAGCTTGGTGGCAGGGTATGAAAAACTGTTTTTT. V is TRBV5-1 and J is TRBJ1-4, with a weak D call TRBD1 (5 bases). The length of the CDR3 is 14 residues. V gave up 0 bases and J gave up 6 bases, with 9 bases separating them. Germline lookup yields CDR1 SGHRS and CDR2 YFSETQ. The full variable domain, with the rest looked up from reference TRBV5-1 and TRBJ1-4, is KAGVTQTPRYLIKTRGQQVTLSCSPISGHRSVSWYQQTPGQGLQFLFEYFSETQRNKGNFPGRFSGRQFSNSRSEMNVSTLELGDSALYLCASSLVAGYEKLFFGSGTQLSVL.

The table lists this clone with a count of one. The CDR3 bases are TGTGCCAGCAGCGTAGGCGGCGGGGGGGCCCCCCAAGAGACCCAGTACTTC. Amino acids: CASSVGGGGAPQETQYF. The chain is built from TRBV9 and TRBJ2-5, with 9 bases lining up with TRBD2. Germline assignment: CDR1 SGDLS and CDR2 YYNGEE. The CDR3 is 17 amino acids. With 0 bases clipped from V and 1 base from J, the junction kept 7 bases outside the gene matches. Based on the CDR3 plus reference TRBV9 and TRBJ2-5, the full variable domain is DSGVTQTPKHLITATGQRVTLRCSPRSGDLSVYWYQQSLDQGLQFLIQYYNGEERAKGNILERFSAQQFPDLHSELNLSSLELGDSALYFCASSVGGGGAPQETQYFGPGTRLLVL.

The chain couples TRBV6-6 to TRBJ1-3, with D perhaps matching TRBD1 (6 bases). This CDR3 spans 15 amino acids. V lost 6 bases and J lost 0, with 12 bases in between. Per the germline V gene, CDR1 is MNHNY and CDR2 is SVGAGI (reference sequence). The CDR3 DNA is TGTGCCAGCAGACCGGACAGCAGCTCTGGAAACACCATATATTTT. It is translated as CASRPDSSSGNTIYF.

The genes are TRBV9 and TRBJ1-4, with TRBD1 as a possible D gene (6 bases). The CDR3 runs 13 residues. The germline CDR1 and CDR2 sequences are SGDLS and YYNGEE. Trimming cost V 7 bases and J 0 bases, with 7 bases left between them. CDR3 DNA sequence: TGTGCCAGCGGGACATCAACTAATGAAAAACTGTTTTTT. It codes for CASGTSTNEKLFF.

This sequence joins TRBV10-3 and TRBJ1-1; 8 bases align to TRBD1. Germline trimming cut 4 bases from V and 8 bases from J; bases unmatched to any gene: 12. This CDR3 has 15 residues. Germline V gene lookup returns CDR1 ENHRY and CDR2 SYGVKD. The chain's CDR3 is CAISVGQGKRDEAFF. The CDR3 bases are TGTGCCATCAGTGTAGGACAGGGTAAGAGGGACGAAGCTTTCTTT.

This clone came up a few times. J is TRBJ1-3 and V is TRBV7-2, with D perhaps matching TRBD1 (5 bases). Germline V lookup: CDR1 SGHTA, CDR2 FQGNSA. V was trimmed by 4 bases and J by 8 bases, leaving 12 bases between them. CDR3 length: 13 residues. In DNA, the CDR3 is TGTGCCAGCAGCTCACAGGCGTCGGACACCATATATTTT. Translating gives CASSSQASDTIYF.

V and J are TRBV7-8 and TRBJ1-2; D is possibly TRBD1 (6 bases). V dropped 1 base and J dropped 3 bases, with 12 bases sitting between them. The germline V gene encodes CDR1 SGHVS and CDR2 FQNEAQ. This CDR3 has 15 residues. The CDR3 reads CASSLGTGTYYGYTF. For the CDR3, the DNA is TGTGCCAGCAGCTTAGGTACCGGGACATACTATGGCTACACCTTC.

V usage is TRBV29-1 and J usage is TRBJ1-2; tentatively, D is TRBD1 (5 bases). There are 12 residues in the CDR3. Germline V CDR1 and CDR2: SQVTM, ANQGSEA. Trimming stripped 4 bases from V and 8 bases from J, with 14 bases between. The CDR3 nucleotides read TGCAGCGTTGCCCCGGGCAGGGAAGGCTACACCTTC. Residues: CSVAPGREGYTF.

Only one count was recorded for this clone. The rearrangement uses TRBV6-5 and TRBJ2-3, with 7 bases fitting TRBD2. V was pared by 3 bases and J by 3 bases, with 6 bases of the junction left unmatched. The germline CDR1 and CDR2 sequences are MNHEY and SVGAGI. This CDR3 comprises 15 residues. The CDR3 sequence is CASSYWGGETDTQYF. CDR3 bases: TGTGCCAGCAGTTATTGGGGGGGGGAAACAGATACGCAGTATTTT.

The V call is TRBV5-1, the J call TRBJ2-1; 7 bases map to TRBD1. Germline assignment: CDR1 SGHRS and CDR2 YFSETQ. J lost 4 bases, V lost 3 bases, and 10 bases had no gene match. CDR3 length: 16 amino acids. The CDR3 DNA is TGCGCCAGCAGCTCCTTCGACAGGGCCCCTTACAATGAGCAGTTCTTC. Its translation is CASSSFDRAPYNEQFF.

The chain joins TRBV6-1 to TRBJ1-3, with D unclear. Germline lookup yields CDR1 MNHNS and CDR2 SASEGT. The CDR3 is 15 amino acids. Trimming cost V 1 base and J 0 bases, with 7 bases left between them. The CDR3 reads CASSEEESSGNTIYF. CDR3 DNA sequence: TGTGCCAGCAGTGAAGAGGAGAGCTCTGGAAACACCATATATTTT.

The chain joins TRBV29-1 to TRBJ2-7; D is unresolved. The CDR3 extends over 11 amino acids. Germline CDR1 is SQVTM and CDR2 is ANQGSEA. Trimming removed 6 bases at V and 3 bases at J, with 9 bases between. Here the CDR3 reads CSVYQDYEQYF. CDR3 DNA: TGCAGCGTCTACCAGGACTACGAGCAGTACTTC.

The V call is TRBV6-1, the J call TRBJ1-5, with 7 bases fitting TRBD1. This CDR3 region has 14 residues. The germline gives CDR1 MNHNS, CDR2 SASEGT. V lost 3 bases to trimming and J lost 5 bases; unmatched junction nucleotides: 4. CDR3 amino acids: CASSDGQEHQPQHF. Here the CDR3 DNA reads TGTGCCAGCAGTGATGGACAGGAACATCAGCCCCAGCATTTT.

This chain links TRBV5-4 with TRBJ2-1; TRBD1 matches at 7 bases. The CDR3 has 13 residues. Germline lookup yields CDR1 SGHNT and CDR2 YYREEE (reference sequence). V was pared by 0 bases and J by 7 bases, with 1 base of the junction left unmatched. CDR3 in amino acids: CASSLGRGNEQFF. CDR3 in DNA: TGTGCCAGCAGCTTGGGCAGGGGGAATGAGCAGTTCTTC.

V is TRBV4-3 and J is TRBJ2-2; TRBD2 agrees at 8 bases. V lost 1 base, J lost 6 bases, and 1 base stayed unmatched. This CDR3 is built from 14 residues. Germline V lookup: CDR1 LGHNA, CDR2 YSLEER. The CDR3 DNA follows: TGCGCCAGCAGCCAAGGACTAGCGCCCGGGGAGCTGTTTTTT. This translates into CASSQGLAPGELFF.

The chain carries TRBV7-8 and TRBJ2-3, with TRBD1 as a possible D gene (6 bases). From germline, CDR1 is SGHVS and CDR2 FQNEAQ. This CDR3 spans 15 amino acids. V lost 4 bases, J lost 4 bases, and 15 bases lay in between. The CDR3 DNA is TGTGCCAGCAGCTATCTCCAGGGGCTCCCAGATACGCAGTATTTT. It yields the protein CASSYLQGLPDTQYF.

The rearrangement joins TRBV29-1 to TRBJ1-2, with a weak D call TRBD1 (6 bases). Germline CDR1 and CDR2: SQVTM and ANQGSEA. This CDR3 region has 14 residues. V dropped 3 bases and J dropped 3 bases, with 14 bases sitting between them. In DNA, the CDR3 is TGCAGCGTTGAGTCTGGACAGACATACTATGGCTACACCTTC. Its protein product is CSVESGQTYYGYTF.

This clone was seen only a few times. The J gene is TRBJ2-7, the V gene TRBV6-5, with 9 bases aligning to TRBD2. The CDR3 sequence is 16 residues long. V shed 0 bases and J 2 bases; nucleotides not matched to a gene: 5. Germline CDR1 and CDR2: MNHEY and SVGAGI. The CDR3 DNA reads TGTGCCAGCAGTTACTCTTCTAGCGGGGACACCTACGAGCAGTACTTC. It is translated as CASSYSSSGDTYEQYF.

The rearrangement uses TRBV13 and TRBJ2-7, with TRBD2 as a possible D gene (5 bases). V lost 3 bases and J 3 bases, leaving 6 bases between the germline ends. Germline CDR1 is PRHDT and CDR2 is FYEKMQ (reference sequence). The CDR3 extends over 12 amino acids. Here the CDR3 reads CASSFRGYEQYF. CDR3 DNA sequence: TGTGCCAGCAGCTTCCGGGGCTACGAGCAGTACTTC.

The CDR3 sequence: CASSYGPGGPHNEQFF. CDR3 nucleotides: TGTGCCAGCAGTTACGGACCGGGGGGCCCTCACAATGAGCAGTTCTTC. The gene calls are TRBV6-6 and TRBJ2-1; D may be TRBD2 (7 bases). Germline CDR1 and CDR2: MNHNY and SVGAGI (reference sequence). The V end was cut by 2 bases, the J end by 5 bases, with 16 bases between. This CDR3 is built from 16 residues.

The chain uses TRBV18 and TRBJ2-3; 7 bases fit TRBD1. Germline loops: CDR1 KGHSH, CDR2 LQKENI. The ends lost 8 bases at V and 3 bases at J; junction bases unmatched: 11. The CDR3 contains 15 residues. In DNA form, the CDR3 reads TGTGCCAGCCGCCCAAGACAGGGATCGACAGATACGCAGTATTTT. Translation gives CASRPRQGSTDTQYF.